The source of this T cell receptor (beta chain) is a study of cytomegalovirus exposure and HLA in healthy donors. The study ran its PCR with 60 Vbeta and 13 Jbeta primers. Per the authors' pipeline: Counted up in a later analysis, unique TCR beta chains came to about 80 million, with around 10 million shared. This table comes from immunoSEQ multiplex PCR, and its TCRdb copy is limited to in-frame clones, with some not included. V and J calls and clone size come straight from that table; D and trimming were deduced from the DNA. The sample has some 140,000 clones; 73% are singletons. Study-wide points: Previous analysis showed most TCR beta V segments were productive about 87% or about 30% of the time.

The V gene's germline CDR1 is KGHSH and CDR2 LQKENI. V gave up 2 bases and J gave up 2 bases, with 10 bases separating them. The CDR3 extends over 14 amino acids. As concerns this clone: Its antigen remains unidentified.

This chain links TRBV18 with TRBJ2-7; D not resolved. Sequencing used PBMCs. The source of this sequence is a woman aged 40 to 50 in good health and CMV-seronegative. Here the CDR3 DNA reads TGTGCCAGCTCACCATCTACTGAGACCTACGAGCAGTACTTC. Encoded protein: CASSPSTETYEQYF.